This TCR beta chain was recovered during a study of cytomegalovirus exposure and HLA in healthy donors. As for this clone: The target antigen is unknown.

Broader study findings: Later analysis demonstrated an association between a missense DCLRE1C variant and TCR beta V- and J-gene trimming.

The study ran its PCR with 60 Vbeta and 13 Jbeta primers. Produced via immunoSEQ multiplex PCR; TCRdb's table is partial and in-frame only. Among 90,000 to 140,000 clones, 80% were seen once, and the ten largest hold 6.9%. V was pared by 3 bases and J by 4 bases, with 5 bases of the junction left unmatched. Germline CDR1 reads SGHTA; CDR2 reads FQGNSA. The CDR3 has 14 residues. Sequencing was carried out using PBMCs. The chain joins TRBV7-2 to TRBJ1-1, with 7 bases lining up with TRBD1. The TCR sequence derives from a man younger than 45 in good health and CMV-seropositive. CDR3 in DNA: TGTGCCAGCAGCTTGTACAGGGGAAGCACTGAAGCTTTCTTT. Protein product: CASSLYRGSTEAFF.